Below, 15 T cell receptor beta chains from the same sample are listed, as sequenced in a study of OX40 agonist ivuxolimab in advanced cancers. Profiled with immunoSEQ multiplex PCR; TCRdb holds only in-frame clones, not every one. The sample contains fewer than 70,000 clones, about nine tenths of which appear only once. Sequences were derived from CD4+ or CD8+ T cells sorted from blood, sampled in a trial of the OX40 agonist ivuxolimab. The receptors originated from an adult with an advanced solid tumor such as melanoma, head and neck, liver or kidney cancer.

The chain uses TRBV6-5 and TRBJ2-1; 8 nucleotides align to TRBD2. The CDR3 is 13 amino acids. Germline CDR1 is MNHEY and CDR2 is SVGAGI. V dropped 6 bases and J dropped 4; count of bases not matched to a gene: 2. The CDR3 DNA sequence: TGTGCCAGCAGGGCGGGAGGTTACAATGAGCAGTTCTTC. Translated, it gives CASRAGGYNEQFF.

This sequence joins TRBV2 and TRBJ2-5; no definite D call. V lost 1 base, J lost 0 bases, and 6 bases lay in between. The CDR3 is 14 residues long. CDR1 and CDR2 from the germline V gene are SNHLY and FYNNEI. CDR3 bases: TGTGCCAGCAGTGAAGGCGGCTACCAAGAGACCCAGTACTTC. Its translation is CASSEGGYQETQYF.

This chain uses TRBV6-5 with TRBJ1-5; D is possibly TRBD1 (6 bases). CDR3 length: 14 amino acids. CDR1 and CDR2 from the germline V gene are MNHEY and SVGAGI. The V end was cut by 5 bases, the J end by 0 bases, with 8 bases between. CDR3 loop: CASSVQGSNQPQHF. The CDR3 DNA reads as TGTGCCAGCAGTGTACAGGGTAGCAATCAGCCCCAGCATTTT.

V usage is TRBV10-3 and J usage is TRBJ2-3; TRBD2 might be the D (6 bases). The germline V and J ends were trimmed by 4 bases and 6 bases, with 11 bases remaining between them. The CDR3 sequence is 13 residues long. Germline V gene lookup returns CDR1 ENHRY and CDR2 SYGVKD. As DNA, the CDR3 is TGTGCCATCAGTGCTCGGGAGTTTGATACGCAGTATTTT. It yields the protein CAISAREFDTQYF.

This chain links TRBV4-1 with TRBJ2-1; 10 bases are a match to TRBD1. Germline V gene data show CDR1 as MGHRA and CDR2 as YSYEKL. This CDR3 region has 15 residues. Unmatched junction bases numbered 6, after V lost 4 bases and J lost 6 bases. CDR3 DNA: TGCGCCAGCAGCCCCCTAGGACAGGGGGGCAATGAGCAGTTCTTC. Translating gives CASSPLGQGGNEQFF.

V usage is TRBV27 and J usage is TRBJ1-5; D uncertain. The CDR3 is 15 amino acids. Germline assignment: CDR1 MNHEY and CDR2 SMNVEV (reference sequence). Trimming took 5 bases from V and 1 from J, leaving 12 bases between them. In DNA form, the CDR3 reads TGTGCCAGCAGTCAGTCCCGGTTGAGCAATCAGCCCCAGCATTTT. This encodes CASSQSRLSNQPQHF.

This sequence joins TRBV11-2 and TRBJ2-5; 10 bases line up with TRBD2. TRBJ2-7 explains the end of the DNA better; the J call may be wrong. In germline, CDR1 is SGHAT, CDR2 FQNNGV. The CDR3 spans 15 residues. The CDR3 DNA reads TGTGCCAGCAGCTCCTCTAGCGGGAGAGGGTACGAGCAGTACTTC. It yields the protein CASSSSSGRGYEQYF.

The genes are TRBV6-6 and TRBJ2-3; D remains ambiguous. Trimming took off 0 bases at V and 0 bases at J, with 10 bases between the two ends. The length of the CDR3 is 16 residues. CDR1 is MNHNY, CDR2 SVGAGI, per germline (reference sequence). The CDR3 region has the DNA TGTGCCAGCAGTTACTCGGTGAGGATGAGCACAGATACGCAGTATTTT. It is translated as CASSYSVRMSTDTQYF.

This sequence joins TRBV28 and TRBJ1-2, with no clear D. The CDR3 runs 16 residues. Deletions cut 1 base from V and 4 bases from J, with 16 bases between. Germline V gives CDR1 MDHEN, CDR2 SYDVKM. CDR3 amino acids: CASSLFWATNGYGYTF. As DNA, the CDR3 is TGTGCCAGCAGTTTATTCTGGGCAACTAATGGCTATGGCTACACCTTC.

The rearrangement uses TRBV28 and TRBJ2-7; D call uncertain. Germline CDR1 MDHEN, CDR2 SYDVKM. V was trimmed by 1 base and J by 1 base, leaving 11 bases between them. This CDR3 comprises 15 residues. The CDR3 loop reads CASSLSLAKSYEQYF. CDR3 coding DNA: TGTGCCAGCAGTTTATCCCTGGCTAAGTCCTACGAGCAGTACTTC.

The CDR3 region has the DNA TGTGCCAGCAGCAAAAGGCTAGGGCAAAAACGGGACAGGGGACGTAAGACCCGCACAGATACGCAGTATTTT. Translation: CASSKRLGQKRDRGRKTRTDTQYF. The chain has TRBV21-1 and TRBJ2-3; the table gives TRBD1 as D, unverified against the DNA. TRBV21-1 is marked as a pseudogene. The CDR3 runs 24 residues.

The chain couples TRBV6-1 to TRBJ2-1; no clear D gene. This CDR3 spans 13 amino acids. V lost 0 bases to trimming and J lost 10 bases, with 10 bases between them. Germline CDR1 is MNHNS and CDR2 is SASEGT. The CDR3 region is CASSEAAVNEQFF. DNA of the CDR3: TGTGCCAGCAGTGAAGCCGCGGTCAACGAGCAGTTCTTC.

The J gene is TRBJ1-2, the V gene TRBV28, with 9 bases aligning to TRBD1. This CDR3 contains 15 residues. CDR1 MDHEN and CDR2 SYDVKM come from the germline V gene. Unmatched junction bases numbered 10, after V lost 7 bases and J lost 4 bases. The CDR3: CASIASGTGSYGYTF. DNA for the CDR3: TGTGCCAGCATTGCGTCCGGGACAGGGTCCTATGGCTACACCTTC.

V and J are TRBV28 and TRBJ2-2; D call uncertain. V was trimmed by 10 bases and J by 2 bases, leaving 8 bases between them. Germline V CDR1 and CDR2: MDHEN, SYDVKM. There are 12 residues in the CDR3. This CDR3 is CATKVNTGELFF. The CDR3 coding sequence is TGTGCCACCAAAGTTAACACCGGGGAGCTGTTTTTT.

The CDR3 DNA follows: TGTGCCAGTCTAGCCCTCTCGACGGTCCAGGGTCAGTACTTC. This translates into CASLALSTVQGQYF. The V gene is TRBV7-9, the J gene TRBJ2-5, with D perhaps given as TRBD1 or TRBD2 (5 bases each). Between the trimmed V and J ends, which lost 9 bases and 11 bases, there was a span of 25 bases. CDR3 length: 14 amino acids. Germline CDR1 SEHNR, CDR2 FQNEAQ (reference sequence).